The rows below give T cell receptor beta chains drawn from one sample of a study of blood T cell repertoires in COVID-19. Profiled with immunoSEQ multiplex PCR; TCRdb holds only in-frame clones, not every one. The data show more than 150,000 clones, roughly 79% seen once. Sequencing was done on a sample of peripheral blood. The receptors were gathered from a woman of 80 years or more with COVID-19, enrolled during active disease. Each CDR3 is given with its conserved first and last residue. Each record gives: J gene, V gene, CDR3 protein.

>TRBJ1-2|TRBV2
CASSGQAYGYTF
>TRBJ2-1|TRBV1
CTSKGQDPQKLVTPYNEQFF
>TRBJ1-3|TRBV30
CAWSVGSAGNTIYF
>TRBJ1-4|TRBV7-9
CASSAQGMANEKLFF
>TRBJ1-1|TRBV27
CASSGLLHTEAFF
>TRBJ2-5|TRBV5-1
CASSLFGVAGETQYF
>TRBJ2-3|TRBV9
CASSVRVLGTQYF
>TRBJ1-1|TRBV5-4
CASSSQQGTEAFF
>TRBJ2-7|TRBV7-9
CASSARTGGSYEQYF
>TRBJ1-1|TRBV5-1
CASSTIIQGAEAFF
>TRBJ1-2|TRBV19
CASSSRQGRGYTF
>TRBJ1-1|TRBV7-9
CASSRRENTEAFF
>TRBJ2-5|TRBV7-2
CASSQDRGGQETQYF
>TRBJ2-3|TRBV5-6
CASRARGAQYF
>TRBJ1-1|TRBV10-3
CASWGGIGVNTEAFF
>TRBJ2-1|TRBV7-8
CASSLWAGETYNEQFF
>TRBJ2-5|TRBV7-2
CASSPGLALKTQYF
>TRBJ1-4|TRBV7-2
CASSGQGAANEKLFF
>TRBJ1-2|TRBV2
CASSLTGDRGYTF
>TRBJ2-3|TRBV19
CASSIGLAGVTDTQYF
>TRBJ2-5|TRBV11-3
CASSPQAGGGETQYF
>TRBJ1-2|TRBV7-9
CAINTQTGTSLQSYTF
>TRBJ1-5|TRBV7-8
CASSPRTDLSNQPQHF
>TRBJ2-1|TRBV20-1
CSAEKQGYRFF
>TRBJ1-2|TRBV6-2/TRBV6-3
CASSPDSNYGYTF
>TRBJ2-2|TRBV28
CASSFGLAGVGGELFF
>TRBJ2-5|TRBV11-2
CASSLIGIQTQYF
>TRBJ2-1|TRBV28
CASKLADYNEQFF
>TRBJ2-1|TRBV27
CASSFWALDEQFF
>TRBJ1-6|TRBV9
CASSPRGGNSPLHF
>TRBJ2-7|TRBV6-5
CASSSSGRASYEQYF
>TRBJ1-5|TRBV27
CASSFRWTGDDQPQHF
>TRBJ1-5|TRBV18
CASSSRNQPQHF
>TRBJ1-2|TRBV19
CAAGFSGYGYTF
>TRBJ2-3|TRBV7-2
CASSALGIAASTDTQYF
>TRBJ1-2|TRBV7-3
CASSLTAARGIDGYTF
>TRBJ2-6|TRBV6-1
CASSGEAGAEYSGANVLTF
>TRBJ1-3|TRBV7-2
CASSATAGNTIYF
>TRBJ2-7|TRBV27
CASSLRPGKSYEQYF
>TRBJ2-7|TRBV5-1
CASSPGDRPYQQYF